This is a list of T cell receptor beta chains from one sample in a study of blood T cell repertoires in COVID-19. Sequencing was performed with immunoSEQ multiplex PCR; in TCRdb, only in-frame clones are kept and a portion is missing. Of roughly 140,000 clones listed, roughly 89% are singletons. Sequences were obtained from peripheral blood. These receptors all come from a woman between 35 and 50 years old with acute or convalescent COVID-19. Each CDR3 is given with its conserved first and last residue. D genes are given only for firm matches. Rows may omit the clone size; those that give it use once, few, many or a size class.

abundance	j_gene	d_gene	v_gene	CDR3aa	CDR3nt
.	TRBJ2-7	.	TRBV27	CASSPIGFSTYEQYF	TGTGCCAGCAGTCCCATCGGGTTTTCGACCTACGAGCAGTACTTC
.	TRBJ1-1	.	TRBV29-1	CSIRDTEAFF	TGCAGCATCCGGGACACTGAAGCTTTCTTT
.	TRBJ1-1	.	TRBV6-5	CASFQGWGTEAFF	TGTGCCAGCTTCCAGGGATGGGGCACTGAAGCTTTCTTT
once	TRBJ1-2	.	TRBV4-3	CASSQERGNGYTF	TGCGCCAGCAGCCAAGAGAGAGGGAACGGCTACACCTTC
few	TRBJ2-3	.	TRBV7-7	CASSLLARSTDTQYF	TGTGCCAGCAGCTTGCTAGCCCGATCCACAGATACGCAGTATTTT
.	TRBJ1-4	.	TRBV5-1	CASSLSTSRGKNEKLFF	TGCGCCAGCAGCTTGTCAACCTCCAGGGGTAAGAATGAAAAACTGTTTTTT
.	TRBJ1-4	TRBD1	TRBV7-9	CASTLDRGEKLFF	TGTGCCAGCACCCTTGACAGGGGTGAAAAACTGTTTTTT
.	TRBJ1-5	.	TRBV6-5	CASSGGGNQPQHF	TGTGCCAGCTCGGGAGGGGGCAATCAGCCCCAGCATTTT
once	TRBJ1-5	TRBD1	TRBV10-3	CAISESNKGTANQPQHF	TGTGCCATCAGTGAATCCAATAAAGGGACAGCTAATCAGCCCCAGCATTTT
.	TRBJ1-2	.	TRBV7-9	CASSLVAPLGYGYTF	TGTGCCAGCAGCTTAGTAGCGCCCCTTGGCTATGGCTACACCTTC
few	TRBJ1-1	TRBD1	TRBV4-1	CASSRQQGGPEAFF	TGCGCCAGCAGCCGTCAACAGGGGGGCCCTGAAGCTTTCTTT
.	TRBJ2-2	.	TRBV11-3	CASSLTRTGELFF	TGTGCCAGCAGCTTAACCCGGACCGGGGAGCTGTTTTTT
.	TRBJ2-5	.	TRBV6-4	CASSPSGEQETQYF	TGTGCCAGCAGTCCCTCAGGGGAGCAAGAGACCCAGTACTTC
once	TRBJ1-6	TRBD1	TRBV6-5	CASSSGGGSPLHF	TGTGCCAGCAGTTCAGGGGGAGGTTCACCCCTCCACTTT
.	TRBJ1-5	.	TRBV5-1	CASSLATDQPQHF	TGCGCCAGCAGCTTGGCGACAGACCAGCCCCAGCATTTT
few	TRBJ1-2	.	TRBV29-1	CSVAITLSGSDGYTF	TGCAGCGTCGCTATAACATTGTCGGGATCGGATGGCTACACCTTC
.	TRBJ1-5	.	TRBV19	CASKGGDQPQHF	TGTGCCAGTAAAGGGGGAGATCAGCCCCAGCATTTT
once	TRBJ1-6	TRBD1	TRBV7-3	CASSLWGTGPDSPLHF	TGTGCCAGCAGCTTATGGGGGACAGGGCCGGATTCACCCCTCCACTTT
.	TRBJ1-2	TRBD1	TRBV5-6	CASSLGTGREANYGYTF	TGTGCCAGCAGCTTGGGGACAGGGAGGGAGGCTAACTATGGCTACACCTTC
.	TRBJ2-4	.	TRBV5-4	CASTHGGAQAKNIQYF	TGTGCCAGCACCCACGGAGGTGCTCAAGCCAAAAACATTCAGTACTTC
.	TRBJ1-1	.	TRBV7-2	CASSVRVNTEAFF	TGTGCCAGCAGCGTCAGGGTTAACACTGAAGCTTTCTTT
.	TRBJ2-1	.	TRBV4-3	CASSQDQFPYNEQFF	TGCGCCAGCAGCCAAGACCAGTTTCCCTACAATGAGCAGTTCTTC
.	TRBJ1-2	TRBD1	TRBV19	CASLFPFKPGQGAPLNGYTF	TGTGCCAGTCTATTCCCATTCAAACCGGGACAGGGGGCTCCTTTGAATGGCTACACCTTC
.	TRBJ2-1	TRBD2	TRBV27	CASTMSGSSYNEQFF	TGTGCCAGCACCATGAGCGGGAGCTCCTACAATGAGCAGTTCTTC
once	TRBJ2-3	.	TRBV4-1	CASSQDQVDTQYF	TGCGCCAGCAGCCAAGATCAGGTAGATACGCAGTATTTT
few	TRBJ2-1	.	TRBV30	CAWSVWLYNEQFF	TGTGCCTGGAGTGTCTGGCTGTACAATGAGCAGTTCTTC
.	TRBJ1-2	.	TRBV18	CASSPGQSKGGYTF	TGTGCCAGCTCACCCGGACAGTCGAAGGGGGGCTACACCTTC
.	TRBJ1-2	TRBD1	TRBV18	CASSNRGPGYTF	TGTGCCAGCTCAAACAGGGGGCCTGGCTACACCTTC
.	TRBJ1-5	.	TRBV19	CASSMGRVGNQPQHF	TGTGCCAGTAGTATGGGCAGGGTCGGCAATCAGCCCCAGCATTTT
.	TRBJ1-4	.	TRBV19	CASSAVLAWGANEKLFF	TGTGCCAGTAGTGCGGTTCTTGCTTGGGGGGCTAATGAAAAACTGTTTTTT
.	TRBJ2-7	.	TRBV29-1	CSVGGESYEQYF	TGCAGCGTTGGCGGGGAATCGTACGAGCAGTACTTC
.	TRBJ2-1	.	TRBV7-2	CASSLAWGVNNEQFF	TGTGCCAGCAGCTTAGCTTGGGGCGTAAACAATGAGCAGTTCTTC
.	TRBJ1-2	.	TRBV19	CASVVGDRYTF	TGTGCCAGTGTGGTCGGGGATCGCTACACCTTC
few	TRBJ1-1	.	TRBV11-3	CASSRGYGTEAFF	TGTGCCAGCAGCCGAGGGTATGGCACTGAAGCTTTCTTT
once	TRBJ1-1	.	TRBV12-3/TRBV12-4	CASSPGLYTEAFF	TGTGCCAGCAGCCCGGGACTTTACACTGAAGCTTTCTTT
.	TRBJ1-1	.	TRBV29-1	CSVDSAFF	TGCAGCGTTGACAGTGCTTTCTTT
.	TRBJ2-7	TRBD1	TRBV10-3	CAIRQGAPYEQYF	TGTGCCATCAGACAGGGGGCTCCCTACGAGCAGTACTTC